This T cell receptor (beta chain) came from a study of cytomegalovirus exposure and HLA in healthy donors (dated by TCRdb to about 2017). In the study overall: According to an earlier analysis of a few hundred of the donors, some 180 million T cells yielded roughly 110 million unique TCR beta sequences and 250 to 350 Gb of sequence data. Of the 300 to 450 genotyped donors, 65% to 90% fell in the genetic ancestry cluster associated with self-reported Caucasian donors. Genome-wide SNP genotypes for about 60% of the 666 donors were used in a later genetic analysis, which treated that subset as a discovery cohort. About 300 gigabases of sequencing data and some 85 million unique TCR sequences were included in an early release covering roughly 700 HLA-typed donors. Across some 400 genotyped donors of the cohort, an average of roughly 250,000 unique TCR beta nucleotide sequences per donor were sequenced, and roughly a sixth of those sequences were non-productive. HLA typing covered class I and class II loci at four-digit resolution. A later analysis re-examined previously published TCR beta repertoires from 610 or so donors and added high-resolution HLA genotyping to investigate patterns of TCR occurrence. In an earlier analysis of over 550 of the donors, high-throughput TCR beta sequencing was used to judge whether each TCR beta V gene segment behaved as functional or pseudogenic. In the later analysis, no new phenotypic data were used to find candidate immune exposures; instead, reliance was placed on TCR beta sequences and their occurrence across donors. The study was designed to test whether signatures of past pathogen exposure could be identified by cataloging public T cell receptors. In addition to the first cohort of 650 to 800 subjects, a separate validation cohort of over 90 different subjects was used. The study combined high-throughput TCR immunosequencing, statistical association of individual TCRs with disease status, and machine learning to predict cytomegalovirus infection status. Every discovery cohort repertoire had been produced on one sequencing platform. Using immunosequencing, the study profiled T cell repertoires from fewer than 700 subjects and related those repertoires to cytomegalovirus serostatus. Roughly five DR-DQ haplotypes were handled as single units for association and clustering because linkage in the cohort was strong. Donor age, sex, ethnicity and CMV serostatus were compiled together with the repertoire data. The number of donors typed differed by locus, with 629-630 for A, B, C, DRB1 and DQB1, about 500 for DQA1, 600 to 610 for DPA1, and roughly 450 for DPB1.

Broader findings and caveats from the paper: Correlated functional status among segregating V segments might reflect linkage disequilibrium, but an unknown experimental factor could not be ruled out. Assigning TCR associations to individual alleles was difficult when HLA alleles, especially DR and DQ, strongly co-occurred. HLA typing was unavailable for some donors at each locus, so association tests used only the typed subset. The cohort was sequenced for TCR beta chains only, and without alpha or paired-chain data the features that could be detected were limited. In a later analysis, some 17,000 TCR beta sequences were associated with specific HLA alleles at a false discovery rate of 0.05. In vitro tests confirmed that three of the cytomegalovirus-associated TCR beta chains recognize cytomegalovirus antigens. The only immune exposure information available for the cohort was CMV serostatus. Several of the top co-occurrence clusters appeared to be linked to parvovirus B19, influenza, CMV and Epstein-Barr virus, according to a later analysis. An earlier analysis of some 590 of the donors showed that most TCR beta V segments appeared in productive rearrangements either about 90% or about 30% of the time, which broadly matched IMGT annotations. In a later analysis, TCR association rates were found to vary across HLA loci, with the most associated TCRs seen for DRB1 alleles and the fewest for HLA-C alleles. A later analysis found that HLA-associated TCR beta chains were more clonally expanded and had lower generation probabilities than equally common non-associated chains. Because counts were too low, about 18 rarely observed V segments, including chromosome 9 orphons, were left out of the earlier analysis of several hundred of the donors. Some IMGT-functional V segments, including TRBV6-2 and TRBV6-3, could not be told apart with the 87-base-pair reads, so those segments were excluded. While some public TCRs were present in many individuals, most TCR sequences turned up only very rarely across donors. Compared with the roughly 600-donor mean, donors in an Asian-associated ancestry cluster had fewer N-insertions in productive TCRs, according to a later genetic analysis. An association between a missense DCLRE1C variant and V-gene and J-gene trimming of TCR beta chains was found in a later genetic analysis and replicated in an independent cohort. In a later analysis, most CMV-associated TCR beta chains were found to appear HLA-restricted, with HLA associations seemingly driven largely by CMV exposure. Roughly uniform sequencing depth across donors was assumed in presence/absence analyses, although this assumption may not hold. The study listed 150 to 200 TCR beta chains as associated with cytomegalovirus. It was suggested by the authors that the approach could potentially be generalized to other disease states and immunological phenotypes. In both the original and validation cohorts, the classifier was reported to diagnose cytomegalovirus status with high specificity and sensitivity. A further reported finding was that TCR beta sequences accurately predicted the HLA-A and HLA-B alleles for most subjects in the first cohort. The sequencing pipeline was judged likely to have produced a cluster of highly shared sequence variants as a technical artifact.

Libraries were made using the immunoSEQ multiplex PCR assay. For the multiplex PCR, a mixture combining 60 forward primers for TCR Vbeta segments and 13 reverse primers for TCR Jbeta segments was used. The CDR3 region of rearranged TCR beta genes was amplified from genomic DNA with a multiplex PCR assay. The Illumina HiSeq System was used to sequence the amplified TCR beta libraries as 87-base-pair reads. The published analysis was carried out like this. A later analysis counted about 80 million unique TCR beta chains across the 640 or so repertoires, and around 9.9 million of these chains were shared by at least two donors. To remove PCR and sequencing errors, raw reads were error-corrected and collapsed into unique sequences using a nearest-neighbor algorithm that merged closely related sequences. Alignment of CDR3 sequences to IMGT reference sequences was used to assign V, D and J gene segments. For a sequence to be retained, at least a six-nucleotide match to both a V gene segment and a J gene segment was required. A rearrangement was called productive if the CDR3 had no stop codons and remained in frame with V and J, and every other rearrangement was called non-productive. CDR3 was defined by IMGT convention, running from the second conserved V-encoded cysteine to the conserved J-encoded phenylalanine. The earlier analysis of a few hundred of the donors excluded sequences that lacked an unambiguous match to a single V gene segment. In an earlier analysis of approximately 500 of the donors, a V segment was called functional when productive rearrangements were above 56.7%, and segregating when the standard deviation between donors exceeded 5%. A statistical classification framework was developed to diagnose cytomegalovirus status using the catalog of TCR beta chain sequences. A later analysis assigned V and J genes by comparing TCR nucleotide sequences with IMGT/GENE-DB human TR gene sequences. Using the TCRdist pipeline, a later analysis assigned CDR3 sequences along with most-parsimonious VDJ recombination scenarios. In a later analysis, every TCR beta chain was defined by the combination of its CDR3 amino acid sequence and its V-gene family, and reads without a unique V-gene family were dropped. A later analysis removed 450 to 600 highly shared, low-generation-probability nucleotide sequences to deal with suspected cross-contamination and a sequencing artifact. For each public chain, a later analysis derived a clonal expansion index from normalized ranks of inferred template counts within each repertoire. A later analysis computed generation probabilities with a VDJ recombination model fitted to out-of-frame rearrangements, and checked the results against IGoR. Hypergeometric tests were used in a later analysis to score TCR-TCR, TCR-HLA and TCR-CMV co-occurrence, with a repertoire-size bias correction applied to the TCR pairs. In a later analysis, false discovery rates were estimated by permuting HLA or CMV assignments 20 times. A later analysis grouped co-occurring TCRs with DBSCAN, adding TCRdist sequence similarity when clustering within HLA-allele-positive subsets. For co-occurrence clustering, repertoires with fewer than 30,000 or more than 120,000 public chains were excluded, along with four to six repertoires with anomalous nucleotide sharing. The source is immuneACCESS, and TCRdb retained only in-frame sequences with V and J called. Part of the clones is not carried over; for the studies checked, unresolved V genes explain less than half of this, and the remainder is unexplained. V, J and clone size reflect that table, while D and trimming were determined from the DNA. The sample includes about 210,000 clones, with roughly 90% observed a single time. The biggest ten clones account for approximately 1.1% of the sample.

In regard to this clone: Its antigen has not been determined. No base qualities exist here, and no much larger clone lies one base off it.

The cohort was made up of hundreds of healthy bone marrow donors. At the time of sampling, every cohort member was nominally healthy, though immune exposures that went unrecorded were likely present. The donor tested CMV seronegative, placing the donor among the 350 or so seronegative members of the cohort. Each donor provided a peripheral blood sample, and peripheral blood mononuclear cells were used for TCR beta sequencing. The Qiagen DNeasy Blood Extraction Kit was used to extract genomic DNA from the blood cell samples. V gives up 4 bases and J gives up 5 bases, and the segment between their germline ends measures 24 bases. Via the germline V gene (reference sequence), CDR1 is GTSNPN and CDR2 SVGIG. From its cysteine to its phenylalanine, the CDR3 spans 16 amino acids. The entry retains the CDR3 DNA only, 48 bases that are in frame from base 1.

The sequence derives from a boy aged 2 to 9 in good health and CMV-seronegative. The chain employs TRBV30 and TRBJ2-7; 5 matching bases give a weak D call of TRBD2. Sequencing used PBMCs. The DNA sequence is as follows: TGTGCCTGGACCCCTGCTGGAATGGTAGCGAGAGACGAGCAGTACTTC. Its coded protein is CAWTPAGMVARDEQYF.